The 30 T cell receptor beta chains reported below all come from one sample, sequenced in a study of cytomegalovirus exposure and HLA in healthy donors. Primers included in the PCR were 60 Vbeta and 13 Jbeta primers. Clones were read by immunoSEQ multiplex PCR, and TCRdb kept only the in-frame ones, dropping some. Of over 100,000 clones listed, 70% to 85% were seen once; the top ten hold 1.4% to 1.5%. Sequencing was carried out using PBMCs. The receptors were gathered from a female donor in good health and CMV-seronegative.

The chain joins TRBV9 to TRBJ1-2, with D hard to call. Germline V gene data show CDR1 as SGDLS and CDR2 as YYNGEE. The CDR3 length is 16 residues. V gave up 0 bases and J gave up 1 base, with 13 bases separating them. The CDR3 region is CASSVAGRAVNYGYTF. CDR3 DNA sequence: TGTGCCAGCAGCGTAGCGGGGAGGGCAGTTAACTATGGCTACACCTTC.

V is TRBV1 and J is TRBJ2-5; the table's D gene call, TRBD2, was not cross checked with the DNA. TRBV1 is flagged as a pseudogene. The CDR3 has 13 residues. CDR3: CTSSQTEAETQYF. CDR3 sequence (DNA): TGCACCAGCAGCCAGACCGAAGCGGAGACCCAGTACTTC.

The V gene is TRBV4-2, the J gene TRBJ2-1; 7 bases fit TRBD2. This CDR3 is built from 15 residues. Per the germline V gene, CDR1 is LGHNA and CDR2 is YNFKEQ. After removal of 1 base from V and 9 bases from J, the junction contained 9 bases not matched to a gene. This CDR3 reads CASSQGGGRGSEQFF. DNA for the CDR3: TGTGCCAGCAGCCAAGGGGGCGGGCGGGGGTCTGAGCAGTTCTTC.

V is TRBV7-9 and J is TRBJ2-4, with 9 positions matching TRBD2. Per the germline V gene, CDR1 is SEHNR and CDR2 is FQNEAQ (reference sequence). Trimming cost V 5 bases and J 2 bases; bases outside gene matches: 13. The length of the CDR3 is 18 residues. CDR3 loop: CASSPQPAGGRTKNIQYF. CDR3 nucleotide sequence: TGTGCCAGCAGCCCCCAGCCAGCGGGAGGACGAACCAAAAACATTCAGTACTTC.

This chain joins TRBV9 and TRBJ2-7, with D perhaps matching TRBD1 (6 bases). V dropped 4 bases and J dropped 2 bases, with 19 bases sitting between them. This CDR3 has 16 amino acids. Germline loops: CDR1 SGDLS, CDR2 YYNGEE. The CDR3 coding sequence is TGTGCCAGCAGCCCAGAGCTTAGGACAGATGCCTACGAGCAGTACTTC. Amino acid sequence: CASSPELRTDAYEQYF.

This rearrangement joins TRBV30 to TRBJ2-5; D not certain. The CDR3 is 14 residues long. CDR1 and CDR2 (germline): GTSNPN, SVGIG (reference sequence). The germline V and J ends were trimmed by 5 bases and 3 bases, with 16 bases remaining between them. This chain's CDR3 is CAWGSLSRKETQYF. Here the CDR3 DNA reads TGTGCCTGGGGTAGTCTCTCTAGGAAAGAGACCCAGTACTTC.

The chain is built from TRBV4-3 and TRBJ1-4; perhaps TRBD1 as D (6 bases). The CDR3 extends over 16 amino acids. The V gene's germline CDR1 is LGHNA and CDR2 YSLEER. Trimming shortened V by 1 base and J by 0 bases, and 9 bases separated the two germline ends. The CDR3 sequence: CASSQGQGTTNEKLFF. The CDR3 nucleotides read TGCGCCAGCAGCCAAGGGCAGGGGACAACTAATGAAAAACTGTTTTTT.

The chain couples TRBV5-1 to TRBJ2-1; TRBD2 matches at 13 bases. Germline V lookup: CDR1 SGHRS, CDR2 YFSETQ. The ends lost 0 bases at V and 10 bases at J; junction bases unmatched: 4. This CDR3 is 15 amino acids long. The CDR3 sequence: CASSLGLAGGREQFF. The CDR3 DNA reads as TGCGCCAGCAGCTTGGGACTAGCGGGAGGAAGAGAGCAGTTCTTC.

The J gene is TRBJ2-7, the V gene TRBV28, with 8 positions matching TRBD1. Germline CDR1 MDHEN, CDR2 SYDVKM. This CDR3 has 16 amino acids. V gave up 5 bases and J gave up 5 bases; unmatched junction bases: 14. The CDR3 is CASSLATRAGGHEQYF. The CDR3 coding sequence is TGTGCCAGCAGTCTAGCAACTCGGGCAGGGGGCCACGAGCAGTACTTC.

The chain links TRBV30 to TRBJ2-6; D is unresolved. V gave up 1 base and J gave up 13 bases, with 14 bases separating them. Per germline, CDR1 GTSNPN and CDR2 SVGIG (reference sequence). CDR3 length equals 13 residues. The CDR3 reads CAWSATIFGVLTF. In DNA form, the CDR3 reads TGTGCCTGGAGTGCAACCATATTCGGGGTCCTGACTTTC. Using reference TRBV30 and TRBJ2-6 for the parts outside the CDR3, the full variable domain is SQTIHQWPATLVQPVGSPLSLECTVEGTSNPNLYWYRQAAGRGLQLLFYSVGIGQISSEVPQNLSASRPQDRQFILSSKKLLLSDSGFYLCAWSATIFGVLTFGAGSRLTVL.

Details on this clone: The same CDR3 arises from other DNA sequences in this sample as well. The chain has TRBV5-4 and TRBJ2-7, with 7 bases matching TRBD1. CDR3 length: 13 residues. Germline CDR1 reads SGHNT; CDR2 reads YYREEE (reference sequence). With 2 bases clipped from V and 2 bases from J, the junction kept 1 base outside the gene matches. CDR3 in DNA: TGTGCCAGCAGCTTAGACAGGGCCTACGAGCAGTACTTC. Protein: CASSLDRAYEQYF.

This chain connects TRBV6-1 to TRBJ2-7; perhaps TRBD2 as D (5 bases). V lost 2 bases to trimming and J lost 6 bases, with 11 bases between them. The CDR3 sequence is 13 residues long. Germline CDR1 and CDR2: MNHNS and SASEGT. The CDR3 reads CASSEFVGGEQYF. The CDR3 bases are TGTGCCAGCAGTGAATTTGTAGGAGGCGAGCAGTACTTC.

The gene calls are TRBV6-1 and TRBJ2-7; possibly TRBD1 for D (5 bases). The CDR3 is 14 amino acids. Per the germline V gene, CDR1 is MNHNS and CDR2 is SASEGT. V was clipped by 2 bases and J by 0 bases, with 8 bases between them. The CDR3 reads CASSEIDSSYEQYF. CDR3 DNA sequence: TGTGCCAGCAGTGAAATTGACAGCTCCTACGAGCAGTACTTC.

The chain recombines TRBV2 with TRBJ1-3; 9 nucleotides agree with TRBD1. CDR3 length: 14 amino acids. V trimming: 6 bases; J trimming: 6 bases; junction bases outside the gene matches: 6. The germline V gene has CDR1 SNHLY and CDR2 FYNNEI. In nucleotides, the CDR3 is TGTGCCAGCAGGGTACGGACAGGGGAAAACACCATATATTTT. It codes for CASRVRTGENTIYF.

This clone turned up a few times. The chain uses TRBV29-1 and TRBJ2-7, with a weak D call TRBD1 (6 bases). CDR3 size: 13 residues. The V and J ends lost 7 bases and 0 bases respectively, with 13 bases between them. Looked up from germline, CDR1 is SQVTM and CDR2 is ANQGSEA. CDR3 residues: CSARTGYSYEQYF. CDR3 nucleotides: TGCAGCGCCCGAACAGGGTACTCCTACGAGCAGTACTTC.

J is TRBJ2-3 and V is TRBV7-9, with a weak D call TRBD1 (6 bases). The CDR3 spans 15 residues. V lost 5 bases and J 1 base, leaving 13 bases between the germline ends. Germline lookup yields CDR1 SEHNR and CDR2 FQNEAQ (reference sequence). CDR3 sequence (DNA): TGTGCCAGCAGCCGCTGGGACACACGCACAGATACGCAGTATTTT. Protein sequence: CASSRWDTRTDTQYF.

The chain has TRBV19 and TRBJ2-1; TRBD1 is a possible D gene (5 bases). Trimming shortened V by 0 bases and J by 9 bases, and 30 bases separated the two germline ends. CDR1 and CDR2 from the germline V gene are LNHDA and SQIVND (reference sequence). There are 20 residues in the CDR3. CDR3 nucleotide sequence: TGTGCCAGTAGTATAGATCAGGGCTCCATAAGGGCTTCAAAACTGGGTGAGCAGTTCTTC. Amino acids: CASSIDQGSIRASKLGEQFF. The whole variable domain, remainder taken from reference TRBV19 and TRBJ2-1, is DGGITQSPKYLFRKEGQNVTLSCEQNLNHDAMYWYRQDPGQGLRLIYYSQIVNDFQKGDIAEGYSVSREKKESFPLTVTSAQKNPTAFYLCASSIDQGSIRASKLGEQFFGPGTRLTVL.

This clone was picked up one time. The CDR3 loop is CASRKEAGTYNEQFF. As DNA, the CDR3 is TGCGCCAGCAGAAAGGAAGCGGGAACCTACAATGAGCAGTTCTTC. The V and J genes are TRBV5-1 and TRBJ2-1, with 7 bases that match TRBD2. CDR1 is SGHRS and CDR2 is YFSETQ in the germline V gene. Losses at the gene ends were 5 bases for V and 2 bases for J; bases not matched to a gene: 7. The CDR3 spans 15 residues.

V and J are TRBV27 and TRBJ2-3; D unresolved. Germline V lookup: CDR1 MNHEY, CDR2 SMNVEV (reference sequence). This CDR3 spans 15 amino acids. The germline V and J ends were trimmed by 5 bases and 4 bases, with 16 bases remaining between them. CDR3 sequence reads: CASSHPQESPDTQYF. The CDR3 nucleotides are TGTGCCAGCAGTCATCCCCAGGAATCGCCAGATACGCAGTATTTT.

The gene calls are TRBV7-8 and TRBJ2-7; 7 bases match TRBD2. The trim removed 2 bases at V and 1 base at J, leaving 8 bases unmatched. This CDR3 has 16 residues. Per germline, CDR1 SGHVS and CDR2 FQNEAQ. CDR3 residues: CASSLFVGGMSYEQYF. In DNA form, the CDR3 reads TGTGCCAGCAGCTTATTCGTGGGGGGGATGTCCTACGAGCAGTACTTC. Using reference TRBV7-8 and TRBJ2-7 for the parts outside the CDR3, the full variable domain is GAGVSQSPRYKVAKRGQDVALRCDPISGHVSLFWYQQALGQGPEFLTYFQNEAQLDKSGLPSDRFFAERPEGSVSTLKIQRTQQEDSAVYLCASSLFVGGMSYEQYFGPGTRLTVT.

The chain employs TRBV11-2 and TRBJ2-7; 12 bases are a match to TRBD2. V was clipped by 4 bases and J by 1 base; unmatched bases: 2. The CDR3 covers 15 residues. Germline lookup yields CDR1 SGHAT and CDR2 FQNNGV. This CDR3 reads CASSSGLAGSYEQYF. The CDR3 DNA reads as TGTGCCAGCAGCTCAGGACTAGCGGGGTCCTACGAGCAGTACTTC.

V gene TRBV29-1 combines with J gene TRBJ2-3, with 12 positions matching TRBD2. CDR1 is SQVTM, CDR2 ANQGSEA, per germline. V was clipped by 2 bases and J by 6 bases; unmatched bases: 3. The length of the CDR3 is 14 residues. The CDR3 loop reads CSVERLAGADTQYF. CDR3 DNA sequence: TGCAGCGTTGAAAGACTAGCGGGAGCGGATACGCAGTATTTT.

The DNA for the CDR3 is TGTGCCAGTAGTAAGGACAGGGCGATGTATAGCAATCAGCCCCAGCATTTT. Its translation is CASSKDRAMYSNQPQHF. The chain is built from TRBV19 and TRBJ1-5; 8 bases agree with TRBD1. The V segment lost 4 bases and the J segment 0 bases; nucleotides outside the gene matches: 8. The germline V gene has CDR1 LNHDA and CDR2 SQIVND (reference sequence). The CDR3 totals 17 residues.

The CDR3 sequence is CASSSQGFQPQHF. The CDR3, as DNA: TGTGCCAGCAGCTCCCAGGGTTTTCAGCCCCAGCATTTT. The chain employs TRBV7-9 and TRBJ1-5; weak D call: TRBD1 (5 bases). The V gene's germline CDR1 is SEHNR and CDR2 FQNEAQ (reference sequence). The CDR3 is 13 residues long. Trimming pared 4 bases from V and 6 bases from J, leaving 10 bases between.

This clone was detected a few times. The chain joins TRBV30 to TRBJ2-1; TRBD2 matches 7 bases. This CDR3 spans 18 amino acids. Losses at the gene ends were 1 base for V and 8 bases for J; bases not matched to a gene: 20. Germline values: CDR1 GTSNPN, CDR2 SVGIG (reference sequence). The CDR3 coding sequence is TGTGCCTGGAGTGCTCCCCTCTGGGGGAGGGGAGTCTTGCATGAGCAGTTCTTC. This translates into CAWSAPLWGRGVLHEQFF. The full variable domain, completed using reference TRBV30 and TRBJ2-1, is SQTIHQWPATLVQPVGSPLSLECTVEGTSNPNLYWYRQAAGRGLQLLFYSVGIGQISSEVPQNLSASRPQDRQFILSSKKLLLSDSGFYLCAWSAPLWGRGVLHEQFFGPGTRLTVL.

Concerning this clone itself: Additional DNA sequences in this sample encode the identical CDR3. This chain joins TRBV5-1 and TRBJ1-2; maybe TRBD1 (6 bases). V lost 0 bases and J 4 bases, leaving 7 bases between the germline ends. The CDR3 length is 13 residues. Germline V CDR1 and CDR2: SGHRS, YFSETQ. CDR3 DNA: TGCGCCAGCAGCTTGGACAGGGTCTATGGCTACACCTTC. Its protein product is CASSLDRVYGYTF.

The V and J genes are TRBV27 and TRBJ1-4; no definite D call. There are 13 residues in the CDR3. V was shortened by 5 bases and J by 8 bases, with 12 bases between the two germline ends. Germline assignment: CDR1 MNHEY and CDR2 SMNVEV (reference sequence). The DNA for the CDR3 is TGTGCCAGCAGTGCCCGGACGGGAGAAAAACTGTTTTTT. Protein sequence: CASSARTGEKLFF. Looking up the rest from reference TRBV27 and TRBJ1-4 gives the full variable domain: EAQVTQNPRYLITVTGKKLTVTCSQNMNHEYMSWYRQDPGLGLRQIYYSMNVEVTDKGDVPEGYKVSRKEKRNFPLILESPSPNQTSLYFCASSARTGEKLFFGSGTQLSVL.

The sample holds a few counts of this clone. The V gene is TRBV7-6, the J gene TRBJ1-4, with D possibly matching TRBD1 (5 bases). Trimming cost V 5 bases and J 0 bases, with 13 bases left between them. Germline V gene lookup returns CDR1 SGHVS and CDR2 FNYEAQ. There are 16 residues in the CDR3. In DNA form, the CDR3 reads TGTGCCAGCAGCCCCCGAACAGGAGCAACTAATGAAAAACTGTTTTTT. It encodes CASSPRTGATNEKLFF.

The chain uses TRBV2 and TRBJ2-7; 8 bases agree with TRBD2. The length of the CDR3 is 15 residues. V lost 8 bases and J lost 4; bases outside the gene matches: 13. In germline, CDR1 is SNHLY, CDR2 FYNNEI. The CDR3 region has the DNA TGTGCCAGCGGACGGGGGAGCGGGAGAAGGTACGAGCAGTACTTC. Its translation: CASGRGSGRRYEQYF.

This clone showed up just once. CDR3 protein: CASSRTSGRAGTDTQYF. The CDR3 DNA is TGTGCCAGCAGCCGGACTAGCGGGAGGGCCGGGACAGATACGCAGTATTTT. The V call is TRBV11-2, the J call TRBJ2-3, with 15 positions matching TRBD2. Germline V gene lookup returns CDR1 SGHAT and CDR2 FQNNGV. Germline trimming cut 5 bases from V and 3 bases from J; bases unmatched to any gene: 6. The CDR3 spans 17 residues.